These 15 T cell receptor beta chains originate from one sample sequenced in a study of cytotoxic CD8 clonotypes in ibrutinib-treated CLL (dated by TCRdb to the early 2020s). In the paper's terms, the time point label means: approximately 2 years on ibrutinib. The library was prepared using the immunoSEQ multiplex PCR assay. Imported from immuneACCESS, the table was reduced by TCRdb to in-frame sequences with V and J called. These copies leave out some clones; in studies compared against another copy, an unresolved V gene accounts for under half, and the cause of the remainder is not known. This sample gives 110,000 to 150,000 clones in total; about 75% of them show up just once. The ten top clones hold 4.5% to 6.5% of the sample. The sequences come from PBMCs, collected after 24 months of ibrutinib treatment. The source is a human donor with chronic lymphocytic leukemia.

CDR3 amino acids: CSGLNNYEQYF. CDR3 sequence (DNA): TGCAGTGGCCTAAATAACTACGAGCAGTACTTC. The chain has TRBV20-1 and TRBJ2-7, with D unresolved. V dropped 7 bases and J dropped 3 bases, with 10 bases sitting between them. From germline, CDR1 is DFQATT and CDR2 SNEGSKA (reference sequence). The length of the CDR3 is 11 residues.

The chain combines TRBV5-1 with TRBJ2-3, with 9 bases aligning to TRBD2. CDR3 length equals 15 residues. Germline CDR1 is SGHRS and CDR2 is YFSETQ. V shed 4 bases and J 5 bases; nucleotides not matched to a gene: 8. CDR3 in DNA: TGCGCCAGCAGCCCGCGGGGGGGCCGGTTAGATACGCAGTATTTT. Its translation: CASSPRGGRLDTQYF.

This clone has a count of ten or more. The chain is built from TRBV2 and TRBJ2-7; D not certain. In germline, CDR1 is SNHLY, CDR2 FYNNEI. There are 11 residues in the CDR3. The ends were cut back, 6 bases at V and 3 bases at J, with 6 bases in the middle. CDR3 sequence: CASSPSYEQYF. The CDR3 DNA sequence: TGTGCCAGCAGCCCAAGCTACGAGCAGTACTTC. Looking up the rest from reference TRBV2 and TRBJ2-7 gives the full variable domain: EPEVTQTPSHQVTQMGQEVILRCVPISNHLYFYWYRQILGQKVEFLVSFYNNEISEKSEIFDDQFSVERPDGSNFTLKIRSTKLEDSAMYFCASSPSYEQYFGPGTRLTVT.

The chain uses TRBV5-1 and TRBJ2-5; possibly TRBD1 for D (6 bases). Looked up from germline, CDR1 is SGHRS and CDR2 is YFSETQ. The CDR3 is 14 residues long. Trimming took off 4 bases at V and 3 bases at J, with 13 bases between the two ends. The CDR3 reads CASSPTGTKETQYF. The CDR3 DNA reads TGCGCCAGCAGCCCCACAGGGACGAAAGAGACCCAGTACTTC. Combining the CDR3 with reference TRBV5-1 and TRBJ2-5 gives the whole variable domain KAGVTQTPRYLIKTRGQQVTLSCSPISGHRSVSWYQQTPGQGLQFLFEYFSETQRNKGNFPGRFSGRQFSNSRSEMNVSTLELGDSALYLCASSPTGTKETQYFGPGTRLLVL.

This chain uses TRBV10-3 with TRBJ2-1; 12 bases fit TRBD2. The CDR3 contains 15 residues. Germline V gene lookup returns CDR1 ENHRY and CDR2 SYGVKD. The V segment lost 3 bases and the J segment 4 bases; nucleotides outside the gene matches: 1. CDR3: CAISDGTSGYNEQFF. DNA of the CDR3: TGTGCCATCAGTGACGGGACTAGCGGGTACAATGAGCAGTTCTTC.

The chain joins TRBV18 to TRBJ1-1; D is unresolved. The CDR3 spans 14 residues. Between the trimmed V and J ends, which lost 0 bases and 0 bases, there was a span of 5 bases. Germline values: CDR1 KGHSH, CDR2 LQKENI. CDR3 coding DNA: TGTGCCAGCTCACCACCTTCTCTGAACACTGAAGCTTTCTTT. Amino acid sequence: CASSPPSLNTEAFF.

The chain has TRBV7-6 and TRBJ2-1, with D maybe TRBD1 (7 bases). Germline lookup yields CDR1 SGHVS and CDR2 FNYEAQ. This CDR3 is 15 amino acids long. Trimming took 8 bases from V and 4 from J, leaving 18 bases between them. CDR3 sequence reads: CASGRWQGGYNEQFF. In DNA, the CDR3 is TGTGCCAGCGGCCGGTGGCAGGGGGGATACAATGAGCAGTTCTTC.

The CDR3 protein is CASQDGGNNEQFF. The CDR3 nucleotides are TGCGCCAGCCAGGACGGGGGGAACAATGAGCAGTTCTTC. The chain has TRBV4-1 and TRBJ2-1, with 7 positions matching TRBD2. The CDR3 spans 13 residues. Germline-derived CDR1 and CDR2 are MGHRA and YSYEKL. Trimming removed 8 bases from V and 5 bases from J; junction bases left unmatched: 6.

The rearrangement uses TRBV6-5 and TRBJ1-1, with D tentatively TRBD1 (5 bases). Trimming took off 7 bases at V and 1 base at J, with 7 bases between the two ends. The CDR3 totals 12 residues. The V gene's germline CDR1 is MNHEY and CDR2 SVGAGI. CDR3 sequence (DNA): TGTGCCAGCATCGGGGGGAACACTGAAGCTTTCTTT. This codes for CASIGGNTEAFF.

The CDR3 DNA follows: TGCGCCAGCAGCTTGGGAAACTATGGCTACACCTTC. It is translated as CASSLGNYGYTF. V and J are TRBV5-1 and TRBJ1-2, with D uncertain. The CDR3 runs to 12 residues. From germline, CDR1 is SGHRS and CDR2 YFSETQ. V was trimmed by 0 bases and J by 2 bases, leaving 2 bases between them.

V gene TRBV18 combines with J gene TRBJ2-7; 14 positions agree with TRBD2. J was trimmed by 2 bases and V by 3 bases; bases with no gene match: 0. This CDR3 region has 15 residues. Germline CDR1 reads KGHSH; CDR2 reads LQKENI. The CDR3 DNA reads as TGTGCCAGCTCACCGGGACTAGCGGGAGCCTACGAGCAGTACTTC. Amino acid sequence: CASSPGLAGAYEQYF.

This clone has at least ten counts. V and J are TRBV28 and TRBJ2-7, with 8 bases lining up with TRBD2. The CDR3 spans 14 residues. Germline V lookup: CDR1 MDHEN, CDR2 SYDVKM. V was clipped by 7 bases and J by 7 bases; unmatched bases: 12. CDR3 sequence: CASTGGTLVGEQYF. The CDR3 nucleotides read TGTGCCAGCACGGGGGGGACCCTGGTGGGTGAGCAGTACTTC.

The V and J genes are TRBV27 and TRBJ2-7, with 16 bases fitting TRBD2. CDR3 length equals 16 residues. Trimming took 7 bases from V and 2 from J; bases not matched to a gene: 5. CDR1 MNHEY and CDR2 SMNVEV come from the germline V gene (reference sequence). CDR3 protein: CASTGTSGRAPYEQYF. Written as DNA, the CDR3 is TGTGCCAGCACCGGGACTAGCGGGAGGGCCCCCTACGAGCAGTACTTC.

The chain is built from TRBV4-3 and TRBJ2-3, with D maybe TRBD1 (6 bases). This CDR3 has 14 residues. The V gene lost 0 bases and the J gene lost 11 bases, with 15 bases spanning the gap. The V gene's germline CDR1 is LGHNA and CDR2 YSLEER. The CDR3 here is CASSQDAGDRWQYF. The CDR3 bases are TGCGCCAGCAGCCAAGACGCAGGGGACCGGTGGCAGTATTTT.

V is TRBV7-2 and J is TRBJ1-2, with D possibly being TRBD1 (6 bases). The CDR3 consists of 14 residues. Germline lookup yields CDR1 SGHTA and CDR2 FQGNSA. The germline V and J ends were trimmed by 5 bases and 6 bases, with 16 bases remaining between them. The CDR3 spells CASSPPGATHGYTF. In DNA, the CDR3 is TGTGCCAGCAGCCCCCCAGGGGCCACCCATGGCTACACCTTC.